The clone carrying this TCR beta chain was picked up many times. Its target is not known. TCRdb re-derived calls from the RT-PCR reads in MiXCR, one entry per CDR3 protein. Here the sample spans a few hundred thousand distinct CDR3 sequences, 12% to 15% being singletons. V lost 5 bases and J 9 bases, leaving 17 bases between the germline ends. The CDR3 runs 14 residues. Germline V gene data show CDR1 as SGHTA and CDR2 as FQGNSA. This sample was taken from a study of response to subunit inactivated influenza vaccine. Findings of the study overall: The authors proposed limited new T cell recruitment per seasonal influenza vaccination.

Sample: PBMCs from blood, taken 12 days after vaccination. The sequence derives from a man between 50 and 59 years old who received an inactivated influenza vaccine. The J gene is TRBJ2-4, the V gene TRBV7-2; D perhaps matches TRBD2 (6 bases). The CDR3 bases are TGTGCCAGCAGCCCCAGCCCCGGGGAGGTCATTCAGTACTTC. This translates into CASSPSPGEVIQYF.